This TCR beta chain emerged from a study of cytomegalovirus exposure and HLA in healthy donors. It was with 60 Vbeta and 13 Jbeta primers that the PCR ran. Produced via immunoSEQ multiplex PCR; TCRdb's table is partial and in-frame only. This table holds around 140,000 clones. Study outcomes and limitations: Accounts indicate the classifier identified cytomegalovirus status with strong specificity and sensitivity.

Germline values: CDR1 MDHEN, CDR2 SYDVKM. After removal of 10 bases from V and 10 bases from J, the junction contained 10 bases not matched to a gene. The CDR3 has 12 amino acids. Note on this clone: The antigen is undetermined.

Unrecorded immune exposures were likely, despite nominal health at sampling. This receptor was identified in a young woman in good health and CMV-seronegative. This chain links TRBV28 with TRBJ2-1; 7 bases map to TRBD1. The sequenced material came from PBMCs. The CDR3 region has the DNA TGTGCCACCGGAGACAGGGTAGGAGAGCAGTTCTTC. Protein sequence: CATGDRVGEQFF.